The 27 T cell receptor beta chains given below trace back to one sample, sequenced in a study of cytotoxic CD8 clonotypes in ibrutinib-treated CLL. Clones were read by immunoSEQ multiplex PCR, and TCRdb kept only the in-frame ones, dropping some. The table lists a few hundred thousand clones, roughly 70% of them singletons. Sequences were derived from PBMCs, sampled after 24 months of ibrutinib treatment. All receptors derive from a human donor with chronic lymphocytic leukemia.

This chain connects TRBV28 to TRBJ2-7; 15 bases match TRBD2. CDR1 and CDR2 from the germline V gene are MDHEN and SYDVKM. V shed 8 bases and J 7 bases; nucleotides not matched to a gene: 3. The CDR3 is 13 residues long. CDR3 in amino acids: CASGLAGGWEQYF. CDR3 bases: TGTGCCAGCGGACTAGCGGGAGGGTGGGAGCAGTACTTC.

This clone has a single count. J is TRBJ2-1 and V is TRBV6-5, with 7 bases fitting TRBD2. The CDR3 totals 14 residues. Germline CDR1 and CDR2: MNHEY and SVGAGI. V shed 4 bases and J 6 bases; nucleotides not matched to a gene: 6. The CDR3: CASSSGGGSNEQFF. CDR3 coding DNA: TGTGCCAGCAGTTCCGGTGGCGGGAGCAATGAGCAGTTCTTC.

The chain joins TRBV15 to TRBJ2-5; no definite D call. Trimming removed 1 base at V and 1 base at J, with 7 bases between. Germline V gene data show CDR1 as LNHNV and CDR2 as YYDKDF (reference sequence). This CDR3 spans 14 amino acids. CDR3 DNA: TGTGCCACCAGCAGAGCGCAGGCCCAAGAGACCCAGTACTTC. Amino acids: CATSRAQAQETQYF.

The J gene is TRBJ1-2, the V gene TRBV18; D is undetermined. Per germline, CDR1 KGHSH and CDR2 LQKENI. V was shortened by 3 bases and J by 0 bases, with 14 bases between the two germline ends. This CDR3 has 16 residues. CDR3 in amino acids: CASSPEYGRANYGYTF. The CDR3 DNA is TGTGCCAGCTCACCCGAATACGGGCGGGCTAACTATGGCTACACCTTC.

The chain joins TRBV27 to TRBJ1-4; TRBD1 matches 7 bases. Trimming cost V 5 bases and J 8 bases; bases outside gene matches: 14. Per germline, CDR1 MNHEY and CDR2 SMNVEV (reference sequence). This CDR3 has 16 residues. CDR3: CASSPRTGRDGEKLFF. The CDR3 DNA reads TGTGCCAGCAGTCCACGGACAGGCCGGGACGGCGAAAAACTGTTTTTT.

The chain employs TRBV2 and TRBJ2-6; D tentatively reads TRBD1 or TRBD2 (6 bases each). Trimming pared 3 bases from V and 4 bases from J, leaving 10 bases between. The germline V gene encodes CDR1 SNHLY and CDR2 FYNNEI. This CDR3 spans 15 amino acids. The CDR3 reads CASSDRGRGANVLTF. The CDR3 DNA sequence: TGTGCCAGCAGTGACCGGGGGCGAGGGGCCAACGTCCTGACTTTC.

The chain employs TRBV15 and TRBJ2-1, with a weak D call TRBD2 (5 bases). Looked up from germline, CDR1 is LNHNV and CDR2 is YYDKDF (reference sequence). The CDR3 consists of 13 residues. Trimming shortened V by 0 bases and J by 8 bases, and 8 bases separated the two germline ends. This CDR3 is CATSRDSSDEQFF. Here the CDR3 DNA reads TGTGCCACCAGCAGAGATAGTAGCGATGAGCAGTTCTTC.

V gene TRBV29-1 combines with J gene TRBJ1-2, with 8 bases fitting TRBD1. The CDR3 has 12 amino acids. V trimming: 4 bases; J trimming: 5 bases; junction bases outside the gene matches: 3. The germline V gene has CDR1 SQVTM and CDR2 ANQGSEA. The DNA of the CDR3 is TGCAGCGTTGGGACAGGGTTTTATGGCTACACCTTC. Residues: CSVGTGFYGYTF.

On this clone itself: Distinct nucleotide sequences in the sample also encode this CDR3. The rearrangement links TRBV9 to TRBJ2-3; D may be TRBD2 (5 bases). The CDR3 length is 15 residues. The germline V and J ends were trimmed by 0 bases and 3 bases, with 11 bases remaining between them. Germline CDR1 reads SGDLS; CDR2 reads YYNGEE. The CDR3 coding sequence is TGTGCCAGCAGCGTAGGAGGGATTGGGACAGATACGCAGTATTTT. Residues: CASSVGGIGTDTQYF.

This rearrangement joins TRBV27 to TRBJ2-7; 8 bases map to TRBD1. The V gene's germline CDR1 is MNHEY and CDR2 SMNVEV (reference sequence). J was trimmed by 3 bases and V by 6 bases; bases with no gene match: 10. This CDR3 is built from 15 residues. CDR3 DNA sequence: TGTGCCAGCAGCATTACGGGACAGGAGGTCTACGAGCAGTACTTC. The encoded protein is CASSITGQEVYEQYF.

The J gene is TRBJ2-5, the V gene TRBV27; TRBD1 aligns across 9 bases. CDR3 length equals 14 residues. In germline, CDR1 is MNHEY, CDR2 SMNVEV (reference sequence). The CDR3 DNA reads TGTGCTCCAGGAAGGGACAGGGAAGAAGAGACCCAGTACTTC. Its protein product is CAPGRDREEETQYF.

In this sample, this clone turned up a few times. J is TRBJ1-2 and V is TRBV6-5; D remains ambiguous. V dropped 2 bases and J dropped 8 bases, with 15 bases sitting between them. The V gene's germline CDR1 is MNHEY and CDR2 SVGAGI. The CDR3 runs 14 residues. The CDR3 region is CASSYGDLSEGYTF. The CDR3 DNA follows: TGTGCCAGCAGTTACGGTGATCTCTCTGAAGGCTACACCTTC.

The chain carries TRBV6-6 and TRBJ2-7; D gene unclear. The V gene's germline CDR1 is MNHNY and CDR2 SVGAGI (reference sequence). The V gene lost 6 bases and the J gene lost 3 bases, with 12 bases spanning the gap. This CDR3 region has 13 residues. CDR3 nucleotides: TGTGCCAGCAGCTACCCCCCGGGCTACGAGCAGTACTTC. Its translation: CASSYPPGYEQYF.

V and J are TRBV7-3 and TRBJ2-1; no reliable D call. This CDR3 spans 14 amino acids. Germline assignment: CDR1 SGHTA and CDR2 FQGTGA. V lost 4 bases and J lost 3, with 10 bases in between. This CDR3 reads CASSSGLGYNEQFF. The CDR3 bases are TGTGCCAGCAGCTCCGGCTTGGGCTACAATGAGCAGTTCTTC.

In this sample, this clone turned up a few times. At the DNA level, this CDR3 is encoded by other sequences in the same sample as well. V and J are TRBV10-2 and TRBJ2-7; D remains unclear. The CDR3 loop spans 11 amino acids. Germline CDR1 WSHSY, CDR2 SAAADI. With 0 bases removed from V and 7 bases from J, the gap between germline ends came to 4 bases. CDR3 nucleotides: TGCGCCAGCAGTGAGTCGTGGGAGCAGTACTTC. It encodes CASSESWEQYF.

This chain links TRBV19 with TRBJ2-3, with D tentatively TRBD1 (5 bases). Trimming took 4 bases from V and 5 from J, leaving 13 bases between them. This CDR3 is 14 amino acids long. Germline-derived CDR1 and CDR2 are LNHDA and SQIVND (reference sequence). The CDR3: CASSTDGRGDTQYF. CDR3 bases: TGTGCCAGTAGTACCGATGGAAGGGGAGATACGCAGTATTTT. Based on the CDR3 plus reference TRBV19 and TRBJ2-3, the full variable domain is DGGITQSPKYLFRKEGQNVTLSCEQNLNHDAMYWYRQDPGQGLRLIYYSQIVNDFQKGDIAEGYSVSREKKESFPLTVTSAQKNPTAFYLCASSTDGRGDTQYFGPGTRLTVL.

The chain links TRBV28 to TRBJ1-5, with D unresolved. The CDR3 is made up of 14 amino acids. The V gene's germline CDR1 is MDHEN and CDR2 SYDVKM. V was shortened by 7 bases and J by 3 bases, with 13 bases between the two germline ends. CDR3 DNA: TGTGCCAGCACCTGGCGGGAGATCAATCAGCCCCAGCATTTT. This encodes CASTWREINQPQHF.

The chain employs TRBV10-2 and TRBJ2-1, with D unresolved. V lost 2 bases, J lost 8 bases, and 16 bases lay in between. CDR1 and CDR2 from the germline V gene are WSHSY and SAAADI. CDR3 length: 15 amino acids. The CDR3 here is CASSEPGRIPDEQFF. The CDR3 nucleotides are TGCGCCAGCAGTGAGCCGGGTCGGATCCCTGATGAGCAGTTCTTC.

This rearrangement joins TRBV5-1 to TRBJ2-2; D is perhaps TRBD2 (6 bases). Trimming shortened V by 4 bases and J by 1 base, and 14 bases separated the two germline ends. CDR1 and CDR2 from the germline V gene are SGHRS and YFSETQ. The CDR3 is 16 residues long. The CDR3 sequence is CASSLLGLQNTGELFF. The CDR3 DNA is TGCGCCAGCAGCCTATTGGGACTTCAGAACACCGGGGAGCTGTTTTTT.

The chain has TRBV25-1 and TRBJ2-1, with 8 bases identical to TRBD2. Germline lookup yields CDR1 MGHDK and CDR2 SYGVNS. Trimming cost V 1 base and J 5 bases; bases outside gene matches: 7. There are 16 residues in the CDR3. CDR3 nucleotide sequence: TGTGCCAGCAGTGAATTGTGGCGGGAGGACCACAATGAGCAGTTCTTC. Residues: CASSELWREDHNEQFF.

V gene TRBV30 combines with J gene TRBJ1-4, with D unclear. The ends were cut back, 2 bases at V and 5 bases at J, with 15 bases in the middle. This CDR3 has 15 amino acids. CDR1 and CDR2 from the germline V gene are GTSNPN and SVGIG (reference sequence). The CDR3 protein is CAWSMSHRGNEKLFF. CDR3 nucleotides: TGTGCCTGGAGTATGTCACATCGGGGAAATGAAAAACTGTTTTTT.

This clone was detected only a few times. The rearrangement links TRBV18 to TRBJ2-5; TRBD2 agrees at 10 bases. There are 17 residues in the CDR3. Germline V CDR1 and CDR2: KGHSH, LQKENI. V lost 0 bases, J lost 5 bases, and 9 bases stayed unmatched. CDR3 bases: TGTGCCAGCTCACCACCGATGGTAGCGGGAGGAAGTGAGACCCAGTACTTC. This sequence encodes CASSPPMVAGGSETQYF.

The genes are TRBV4-3 and TRBJ1-4; 10 bases map to TRBD1. Germline V gene lookup returns CDR1 LGHNA and CDR2 YSLEER. The CDR3 consists of 17 residues. Germline trimming cut 4 bases from V and 6 bases from J; bases unmatched to any gene: 11. The CDR3 here is CASSPGQGGALDEKLFF. DNA for the CDR3: TGCGCCAGCAGCCCTGGACAGGGGGGGGCATTGGATGAAAAACTGTTTTTT.

V and J are TRBV9 and TRBJ2-1; a weak D match, TRBD1 (5 bases). Germline CDR1 and CDR2: SGDLS and YYNGEE. The CDR3 runs to 14 residues. V was trimmed by 7 bases and J by 1 base, leaving 12 bases between them. The DNA of the CDR3 is TGTGCCAGCTCCAAAGGGGATTCCTACAATGAGCAGTTCTTC. Its protein product is CASSKGDSYNEQFF.

This chain connects TRBV21-1 to TRBJ2-1; the DNA was not compared with TRBD2, the D call given in the table. TRBV21-1 is designated a pseudogene. The CDR3 runs 15 residues. CDR3 DNA sequence: TGTGCCAGCAGCACGCCGGGACTGGCTTACAATGAGCAGTTCTTC. Translating it yields CASSTPGLAYNEQFF.

The chain couples TRBV27 to TRBJ2-7; 10 bases match TRBD1. Trimming at V came to 10 bases and at J to 0 bases, leaving 6 bases not matched to a gene. Germline V gives CDR1 MNHEY, CDR2 SMNVEV (reference sequence). There are 14 residues in the CDR3. CDR3 DNA sequence: TGTGCCACCTCCGGGACAGGGGTCTCCTACGAGCAGTACTTC. Its translation: CATSGTGVSYEQYF.

This clone was observed a handful of times. The chain uses TRBV4-2 and TRBJ2-5; D is undetermined. The CDR3 extends over 15 amino acids. The germline CDR1 and CDR2 sequences are LGHNA and YNFKEQ. Trimming removed 0 bases from V and 1 base from J, with 9 bases in between. The CDR3 nucleotides read TGTGCCAGCAGCCAAGATATCACAGCCCAAGAGACCCAGTACTTC. Encoded protein: CASSQDITAQETQYF.